The 10 T cell receptor beta chains below were found in one sample sequenced in a study of technical replicates of blood from a handful of donors. Method: immunoSEQ multiplex PCR; TCRdb's copy keeps in-frame clones and lacks some. Of about 80,000 clones in the sample, approximately 97% were seen once. Sequencing input: T cells isolated from PBMCs. These TCRs come from a human donor in good health.

This chain uses TRBV20-1 with TRBJ1-2; TRBD1 aligns across 7 bases. V lost 3 bases and J lost 12; bases outside the gene matches: 4. The germline CDR1 and CDR2 sequences are DFQATT and SNEGSKA (reference sequence). The CDR3 runs 10 residues. The CDR3 spells CSARRQGDTF. Written as DNA, the CDR3 is TGCAGTGCTAGGAGACAGGGCGACACCTTC.

V is TRBV28 and J is TRBJ1-5, with 7 bases matching TRBD1. Germline V gives CDR1 MDHEN, CDR2 SYDVKM. The CDR3 totals 16 residues. V shed 6 bases and J 9 bases; nucleotides not matched to a gene: 17. The CDR3 here is CASSSLTGVNNAPQHF. The CDR3 region has the DNA TGTGCCAGCAGCTCCCTTACAGGGGTAAATAATGCGCCCCAGCATTTT.

V and J are TRBV5-1 and TRBJ2-7; 12 bases line up with TRBD2. Looked up from germline, CDR1 is SGHRS and CDR2 is YFSETQ. This CDR3 region has 17 residues. With 2 bases clipped from V and 3 bases from J, the junction kept 9 bases outside the gene matches. The CDR3 protein is CASSFGTSGFLSYEQYF. Written as DNA, the CDR3 is TGCGCCAGCAGCTTCGGGACTAGCGGGTTCCTCAGCTACGAGCAGTACTTC.

This clone was recorded once. The chain uses TRBV27 and TRBJ2-1, with 7 nucleotides matching TRBD2. Unmatched junction bases numbered 10, after V lost 4 bases and J lost 13 bases. Germline values: CDR1 MNHEY, CDR2 SMNVEV (reference sequence). This CDR3 has 13 residues. CDR3 nucleotide sequence: TGTGCCAGCAGTTGGGAGGGCCTATCTATTCAGTTCTTC. Protein product: CASSWEGLSIQFF.

The chain is built from TRBV25-1 and TRBJ2-5, with TRBD1 identical over 7 bases. With V trimmed by 4 bases and J by 6 bases, 5 bases remained unmatched. Germline CDR1 MGHDK, CDR2 SYGVNS. The CDR3 contains 13 residues. DNA of the CDR3: TGTGCCAGCAGTGTGACAGGGACGAAGACCCAGTACTTC. Its protein is CASSVTGTKTQYF.

The rearrangement links TRBV5-1 to TRBJ2-1; 9 nucleotides align to TRBD1. There are 14 residues in the CDR3. Germline V gene lookup returns CDR1 SGHRS and CDR2 YFSETQ. The junction had 8 bases not matched to a gene; V was cut back by 4 bases and J by 9 bases. The CDR3 sequence is CASSVQGAPAEQFF. For the CDR3, the DNA is TGCGCCAGCAGCGTACAGGGGGCGCCTGCTGAGCAGTTCTTC.

The chain employs TRBV10-3 and TRBJ2-5; 7 bases match TRBD2. The V gene end was trimmed by 8 bases and the J gene end by 3 bases; junction bases not matched to a gene: 9. The CDR3 has 14 residues. CDR1 ENHRY and CDR2 SYGVKD come from the germline V gene. CDR3 nucleotide sequence: TGTGCCATCGGTGGGAGGGGCGGGGAAGAGACCCAGTACTTC. Translating it yields CAIGGRGGEETQYF.

The V and J genes are TRBV11-2 and TRBJ2-1; a possible D gene is TRBD1 (5 bases). Trimming pared 1 base from V and 10 bases from J, leaving 11 bases between. This CDR3 region has 13 residues. Germline assignment: CDR1 SGHAT and CDR2 FQNNGV. CDR3 protein: CASSLGDNREQFF. The CDR3 DNA reads as TGTGCCAGCAGCTTAGGCGATAACAGGGAGCAGTTCTTC. Using reference TRBV11-2 and TRBJ2-1 for the parts outside the CDR3, the full variable domain is EAGVAQSPRYKIIEKRQSVAFWCNPISGHATLYWYQQILGQGPKLLIQFQNNGVVDDSQLPKDRFSAERLKGVDSTLKIQPAKLEDSAVYLCASSLGDNREQFFGPGTRLTVL.

The chain joins TRBV30 to TRBJ1-2, with 9 bases lining up with TRBD1. V lost 2 bases, J lost 5 bases, and 6 bases stayed unmatched. The CDR3 has 14 amino acids. Germline loops: CDR1 GTSNPN, CDR2 SVGIG (reference sequence). For the CDR3, the DNA is TGTGCCTGGAGTACCTCGGACAGGGGATATGGCTACACCTTC. The encoded protein is CAWSTSDRGYGYTF.

The rearrangement links TRBV10-1 to TRBJ2-1; 7 bases line up with TRBD2. The CDR3 is 14 amino acids. The trim removed 2 bases at V and 8 bases at J, leaving 6 bases unmatched. Germline CDR1 reads WNHNN; CDR2 reads SYGVQD (reference sequence). CDR3 coding DNA: TGCGCCAGCAGTGAGAGGGAGGGGTCCCATGAGCAGTTCTTC. It yields the protein CASSEREGSHEQFF.